This TCR beta chain was found in a study of technical replicates of blood from a handful of donors (dated by TCRdb to about 2017). In regard to this clone: No antigen is known for it. Mismatch with germline at one junction end may stem from a read error.

The method behind the library was the immunoSEQ multiplex PCR assay. TCRdb took over this immuneACCESS table, retaining in-frame rearrangements with V and J assigned. Such tables are incomplete; in checked studies, under half of the missing clones stem from an unresolved V gene, and the remainder is unexplained. The table for this sample lists fewer than 65,000 clones; around nine tenths of them were counted only once. The ten most abundant clones make up 4% to 6.5% of the sample. Per the germline V gene, ENHRY is the CDR1 and SYGVKD is the CDR2. Including cysteine and phenylalanine, the CDR3 has 13 amino acids. Of the read, only the CDR3 DNA is kept; its 39 bases are in frame from base 1.

The source material was PBMCs. The chain couples TRBV10-3 to TRBJ2-2; TRBD2 agrees with 13 junctional bases. The receptor comes from a human donor in good health. Some clones in this sample may be carry-over from other donors' samples. The bases are TGCGGGACTAGCGGGACTAACACCGGGGAGCTGTTTTTT. This translates into CGTSGTNTGELFF.